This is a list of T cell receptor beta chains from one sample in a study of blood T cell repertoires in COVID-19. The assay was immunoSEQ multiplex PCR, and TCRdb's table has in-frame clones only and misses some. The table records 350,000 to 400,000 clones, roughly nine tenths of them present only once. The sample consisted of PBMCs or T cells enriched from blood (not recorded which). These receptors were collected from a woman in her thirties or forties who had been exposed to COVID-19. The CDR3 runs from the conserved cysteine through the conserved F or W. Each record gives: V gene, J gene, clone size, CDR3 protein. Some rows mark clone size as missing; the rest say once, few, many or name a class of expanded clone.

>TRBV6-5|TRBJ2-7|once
CASRGGTRRSGEQYF
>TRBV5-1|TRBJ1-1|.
CASSPGRQGNLNTEAFF
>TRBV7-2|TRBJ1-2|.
CASSSTGQGTGYTF
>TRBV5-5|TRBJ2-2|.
CASSTTGSWNGGELFF
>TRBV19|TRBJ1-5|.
CASSSWTDPQPQHF
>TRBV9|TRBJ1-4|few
CASSAQFSTNEKLFF
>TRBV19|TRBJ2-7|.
CASRRGGTGGGEQYF
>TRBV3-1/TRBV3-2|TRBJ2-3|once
CASSLGGGPGGTQYF
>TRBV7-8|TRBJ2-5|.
CASSLIAQTQYF
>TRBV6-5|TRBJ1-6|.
CASSYGTNYNSPLHF
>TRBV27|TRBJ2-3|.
CASSLNPQLRTWDTQYF
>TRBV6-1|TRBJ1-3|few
CASSEQVGYSGNTIYF
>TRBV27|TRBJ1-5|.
CASSLWGTGNQPQHF
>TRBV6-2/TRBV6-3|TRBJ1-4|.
CASSYFSTGTNEKLFF
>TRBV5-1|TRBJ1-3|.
CASSFGDSSGNTIYF
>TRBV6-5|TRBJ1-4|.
CASRSDSEKLFF
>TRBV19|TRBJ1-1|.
CASSIVTTNTEAFF
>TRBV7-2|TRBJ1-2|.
CASSLGTGGVYGYTF
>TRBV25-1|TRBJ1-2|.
CASSDYGQIYGYTF
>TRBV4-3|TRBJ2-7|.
CASSQGFTGSYEQYF
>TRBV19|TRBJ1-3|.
CASSIQGLTGNTIYF
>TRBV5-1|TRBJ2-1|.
CASFQPGYNEQFF
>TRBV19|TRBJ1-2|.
CASSIEAAYGYTF
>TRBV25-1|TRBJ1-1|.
CASSRGGGGNTEAFF
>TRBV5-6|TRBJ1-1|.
CASTWTRFNTEAFF
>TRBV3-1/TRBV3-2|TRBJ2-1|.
CASSQAPRGTNEQFF
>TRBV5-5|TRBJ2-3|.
CASSPDREGFSDTQYF
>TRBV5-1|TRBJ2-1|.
CASSIGTSTNEQFF
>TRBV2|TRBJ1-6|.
CASGQAINSPLHF
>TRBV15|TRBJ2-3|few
CATSRARGLAGTTSTDTQYF
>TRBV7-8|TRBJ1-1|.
CASSLIRPQGGAEAFF
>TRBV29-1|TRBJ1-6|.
CSVATGTNSPLHF
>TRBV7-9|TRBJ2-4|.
CASSFAGSPAKNIQYF
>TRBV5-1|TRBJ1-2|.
CASSLVGQGAKGTF
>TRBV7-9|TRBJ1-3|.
CASSTRTGESGNTIYF
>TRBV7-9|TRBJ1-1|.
CASSLEANTEAFF
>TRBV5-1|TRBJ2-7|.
CASSLSQGIYEQYF
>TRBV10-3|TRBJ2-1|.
CAIRGTGLLSSYNEQFF
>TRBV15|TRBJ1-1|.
CATSIGQGGSTEAFF
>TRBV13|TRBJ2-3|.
CASSLGLAADTQYF
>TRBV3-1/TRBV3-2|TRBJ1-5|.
CASSQGRGSNQPQHF
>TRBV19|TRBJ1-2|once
CASSNPGVYGYTF
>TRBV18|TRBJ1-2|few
CASSTKTGPNYGYTF
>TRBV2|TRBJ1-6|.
CASSPGTIRTYNSPLHF
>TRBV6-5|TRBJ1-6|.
CASTKWDSDNSPLHF
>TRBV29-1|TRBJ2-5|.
CSVDLGGETQYF
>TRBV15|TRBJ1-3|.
CATSREVNSLSGNTIYF
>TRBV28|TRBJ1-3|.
CASSSSLDRGVTIYF
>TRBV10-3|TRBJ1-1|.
CAISESGRNTEAFF
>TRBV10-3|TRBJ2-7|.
CAISGGDRIKDEQYF
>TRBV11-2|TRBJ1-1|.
CASTLDRQWYTEAFF
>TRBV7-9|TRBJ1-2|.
CASSLTGMHGYTF